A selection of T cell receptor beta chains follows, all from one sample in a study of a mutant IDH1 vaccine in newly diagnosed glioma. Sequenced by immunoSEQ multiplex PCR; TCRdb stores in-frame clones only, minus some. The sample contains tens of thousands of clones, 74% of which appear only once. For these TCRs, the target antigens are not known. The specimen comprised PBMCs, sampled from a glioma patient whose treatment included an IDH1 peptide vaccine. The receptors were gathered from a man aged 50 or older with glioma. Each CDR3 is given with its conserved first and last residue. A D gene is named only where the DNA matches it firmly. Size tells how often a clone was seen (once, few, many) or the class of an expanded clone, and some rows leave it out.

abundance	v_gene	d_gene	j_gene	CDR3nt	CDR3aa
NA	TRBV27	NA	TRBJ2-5	TGTGCCAGCAGTTCTCGTCCCGGGGAGACCCAGTACTTC	CASSSRPGETQYF
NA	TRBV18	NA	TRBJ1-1	TGTGCCAGCTCACCAACCGTACTAGGCACTGAAGCTTTCTTT	CASSPTVLGTEAFF
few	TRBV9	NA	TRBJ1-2	TGTGCCAGCAGCTTGACGGCGGGCTATGGCTACACCTTC	CASSLTAGYGYTF
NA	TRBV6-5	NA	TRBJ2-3	TGTGCCAGCAGTTACAGGGGCGCAACGCAGTATTTT	CASSYRGATQYF
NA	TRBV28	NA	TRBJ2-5	TGTGCCAGCAGTGACCCGGGGCGTTGGGTGGAGACCCAGTACTTC	CASSDPGRWVETQYF
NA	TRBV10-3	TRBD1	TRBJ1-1	TGTGCCATCAGTGAGCCCTGGACAGGAGCCACTGAAGCTTTCTTT	CAISEPWTGATEAFF
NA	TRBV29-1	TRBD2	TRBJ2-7	TGCAGCGGGGGGGGGAGCTCCTACGAGCAGTACTTC	CSGGGSSYEQYF
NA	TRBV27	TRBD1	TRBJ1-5	TGTGCCAGCAGTTCGAGACAGGGTGGCAATCAGCCCCAGCATTTT	CASSSRQGGNQPQHF
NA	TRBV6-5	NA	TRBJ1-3	TGTGCCAGCAGTCAACAAACAGGGAGTGGAAACACCATATATTTT	CASSQQTGSGNTIYF
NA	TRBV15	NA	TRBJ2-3	TGTGCCACCAGCATTAAAACAGATACGCAGTATTTT	CATSIKTDTQYF
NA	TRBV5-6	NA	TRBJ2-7	TGTGCCAGCTCAAAAGGGGGCTACGAGCAGTACTTC	CASSKGGYEQYF
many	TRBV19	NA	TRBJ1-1	TGTGCCAGTAGTCCCCGGGGGTACATCCCACTAGAAGCTTTCTTT	CASSPRGYIPLEAFF
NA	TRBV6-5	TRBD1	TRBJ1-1	TGTGCCAGCAGTTACAGGGGGCTTGGCACTGAAGCTTTCTTT	CASSYRGLGTEAFF
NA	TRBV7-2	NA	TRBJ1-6	TGTGCCAGCAGCTTAACTCTCAATTCACCCCTCCACTTT	CASSLTLNSPLHF
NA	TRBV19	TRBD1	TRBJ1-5	TGTGCCAGTAGTAAAACGGACAGGGCACGAAGTCAGCCCCAGCATTTT	CASSKTDRARSQPQHF
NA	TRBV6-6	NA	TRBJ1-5	TGTGCCAGCAACGGACTCACGGGAAGCAATCAGCCCCAGCATTTT	CASNGLTGSNQPQHF